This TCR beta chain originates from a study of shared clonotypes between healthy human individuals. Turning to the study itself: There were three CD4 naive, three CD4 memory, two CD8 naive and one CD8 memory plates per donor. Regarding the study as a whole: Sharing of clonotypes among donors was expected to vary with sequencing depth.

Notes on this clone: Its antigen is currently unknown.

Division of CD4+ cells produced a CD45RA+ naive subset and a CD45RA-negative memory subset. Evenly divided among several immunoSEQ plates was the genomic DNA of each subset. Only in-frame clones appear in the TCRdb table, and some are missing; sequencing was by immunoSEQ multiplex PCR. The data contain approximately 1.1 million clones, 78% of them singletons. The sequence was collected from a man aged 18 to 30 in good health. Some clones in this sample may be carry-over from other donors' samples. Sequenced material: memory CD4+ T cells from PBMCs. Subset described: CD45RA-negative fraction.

The DNA of the CDR3 is TGTGCCAGCACCATGAATGGGGTCCCTTCCATCGGGCAGTACTTC. Residues: CASTMNGVPSIGQYF. This rearrangement joins TRBV28 to TRBJ2-7; no firm D call. The germline V gene has CDR1 MDHEN and CDR2 SYDVKM. V lost 7 bases and J 9 bases, leaving 25 bases between the germline ends. The CDR3 runs to 15 residues. The variable domain in full, with the rest retrieved from reference TRBV28 and TRBJ2-7, is DVKVTQSSRYLVKRTGEKVFLECVQDMDHENMFWYRQDPGLGLRLIYFSYDVKMKEKGDIPEGYSVSREKKERFSLILESASTNQTSMYLCASTMNGVPSIGQYFGPGTRLTVT.